This T cell receptor beta chain was recorded in a study of beta chain features in type 1 diabetes. Notes on the study in general: Patients with Type 1 diabetes showed moderately but significantly shorter TCRB CDR3s in all four CD4+ subsets.

What was sequenced were expressed TCRB transcripts, since all of the isolated RNA had been reverse transcribed. Generated by immunoSEQ multiplex PCR, the TCRdb table keeps only in-frame clones and is missing some. The top ten clones hold roughly 2.5% of a sample with around 130,000 clones, 16% of them seen once. This clone was found many times. Its antigen is currently unknown. The ends were cut back, 7 bases at V and 4 bases at J, with 14 bases in the middle. From germline, CDR1 is SEHNR and CDR2 FQNEAQ (reference sequence). This CDR3 is built from 13 residues. The origin of this receptor is a man younger than 45 with type 1 diabetes. Material: central memory CD4+ T cells from blood. The chain uses TRBV7-9 and TRBJ2-7; no clear D. CDR3 in DNA: TGTGCCAGCAATTGGCTTTCCGAGTACGAGCAGTACTTC. It codes for CASNWLSEYEQYF.